A single sample gave rise to the 27 T cell receptor beta chains below, sequenced in a study of shared clonotypes between healthy human individuals. Generated by immunoSEQ multiplex PCR, the TCRdb table keeps only in-frame clones and is missing some. The profile shows over 850,000 clones, 70% to 80% of them singletons. Sequences were obtained from memory CD4+ T cells from PBMCs. The sample's subset: CD45RA-negative fraction. These receptors were taken from a man between 18 and 35 years old in good health. Some clones in this sample may be carry-over from other donors' samples.

The chain links TRBV11-3 to TRBJ1-6; no definite D call. This CDR3 has 14 residues. CDR1 and CDR2 from the germline V gene are SGHNT and YENEEA. Between the trimmed V and J ends, which lost 1 base and 7 bases, there was a span of 8 bases. The CDR3 protein is CASSLGGENSPLHF. The CDR3 nucleotides read TGTGCCAGCAGCTTAGGGGGTGAAAATTCACCCCTCCACTTT.

This clone was seen a handful of times. The gene calls are TRBV7-3 and TRBJ2-2; D possibly corresponds to TRBD1 (5 bases). The CDR3 totals 16 residues. V was trimmed by 2 bases and J by 0 bases, leaving 10 bases between them. CDR1 and CDR2 (germline): SGHTA, FQGTGA. As DNA, the CDR3 is TGTGCCAGCAGCTTAGGGTCCAGGGCGAACACCGGGGAGCTGTTTTTT. This encodes CASSLGSRANTGELFF.

About this clone: This may stem from a read error, because a much larger clone lies one nucleotide away. The chain employs TRBV7-9 and TRBJ2-4; no clear D. Germline V gene lookup returns CDR1 SEHNR and CDR2 FQNEAQ (reference sequence). The CDR3 spans 14 residues. The CDR3 nucleotides read TGTGCCAGCAGCTTAACGGCGGCCAAAAGCATTCAGTACTTC. It translates to CASSLTAAKSIQYF.

The chain carries TRBV5-5 and TRBJ1-5; D call uncertain. Trimming took off 2 bases at V and 4 bases at J, with 10 bases between the two ends. The CDR3 has 14 amino acids. From germline, CDR1 is SGHKS and CDR2 YYEKEE (reference sequence). The CDR3 DNA follows: TGTGCCAGCAGCTTTGTATCCAGTAATCAGCCCCAGCATTTT. The encoded protein is CASSFVSSNQPQHF. The full variable domain, completed using reference TRBV5-5 and TRBJ1-5, is DAGVTQSPTHLIKTRGQQVTLRCSPISGHKSVSWYQQVLGQGPQFIFQYYEKEERGRGNFPDRFSARQFPNYSSELNVNALLLGDSALYLCASSFVSSNQPQHFGDGTRLSIL.

This chain connects TRBV7-2 to TRBJ2-7; 7 nucleotides match TRBD2. The CDR3 loop spans 14 amino acids. CDR1 and CDR2 from the germline V gene are SGHTA and FQGNSA. V shed 4 bases and J 6 bases; nucleotides not matched to a gene: 9. This CDR3 reads CASSSYRDYGEQYF. The CDR3 nucleotides read TGTGCCAGCAGCTCTTACCGGGACTACGGCGAGCAGTACTTC.

This clone came up once. The V gene is TRBV28, the J gene TRBJ2-3, with D perhaps TRBD1 (6 bases). V was shortened by 5 bases and J by 1 base, with 13 bases between the two germline ends. The CDR3 covers 15 residues. Germline CDR1 and CDR2: MDHEN and SYDVKM. CDR3 sequence: CASSPQGRGTDTQYF. CDR3 DNA sequence: TGTGCCAGCAGTCCACAGGGAAGAGGCACAGATACGCAGTATTTT.

The V and J genes are TRBV19 and TRBJ1-2; 10 bases are shared with TRBD1. This CDR3 comprises 15 residues. The germline gives CDR1 LNHDA, CDR2 SQIVND (reference sequence). J gave up 4 bases and V 3 bases, and 5 bases lay outside the gene matches. The CDR3 sequence is CASSIGTGDSYGYTF. The CDR3 region has the DNA TGTGCCAGTAGTATTGGGACAGGGGATAGCTATGGCTACACCTTC.

The chain joins TRBV4-2 to TRBJ2-2; 7 bases match TRBD2. V trimming: 2 bases; J trimming: 5 bases; junction bases outside the gene matches: 11. This CDR3 region has 17 residues. Germline loops: CDR1 LGHNA, CDR2 YNFKEQ. The CDR3 region has the DNA TGTGCCAGCAGCCAAAAAGGTCGGCTAGCGGCGACCGGGGAGCTGTTTTTT. Its protein product is CASSQKGRLAATGELFF.

There are a few counts of this clone. The rearrangement uses TRBV7-2 and TRBJ2-2; unclear D gene. Trimming removed 2 bases from V and 4 bases from J, with 5 bases in between. The length of the CDR3 is 13 residues. Germline V lookup: CDR1 SGHTA, CDR2 FQGNSA. Written as DNA, the CDR3 is TGTGCCAGCAGCTTACTTACCACCGGGGAGCTGTTTTTT. It is translated as CASSLLTTGELFF.

V is TRBV28 and J is TRBJ1-2; maybe TRBD1 (5 bases). The CDR3 has 12 residues. Germline lookup yields CDR1 MDHEN and CDR2 SYDVKM. Trimming removed 8 bases at V and 3 bases at J, with 10 bases between. CDR3 sequence reads: CASGARDYGYTF. DNA of the CDR3: TGTGCCAGCGGAGCCAGGGACTATGGCTACACCTTC.

The CDR3 protein is CASSQVAGADYEQYF. As DNA, the CDR3 is TGTGCCAGCAGCCAAGTAGCGGGAGCGGATTACGAGCAGTACTTC. The rearrangement joins TRBV4-2 to TRBJ2-7; 9 bases are shared with TRBD2. V dropped 1 base and J dropped 4; count of bases not matched to a gene: 5. Germline V gene sequence: CDR1 LGHNA, CDR2 YNFKEQ. CDR3 length equals 15 residues.

The chain links TRBV19 to TRBJ2-3; D is uncertain. The CDR3 has 14 residues. The V gene lost 0 bases and the J gene lost 9 bases, with 13 bases spanning the gap. CDR1 and CDR2 from the germline V gene are LNHDA and SQIVND (reference sequence). The CDR3 loop is CASSIDRTSGTQYF. In nucleotides, the CDR3 is TGTGCCAGTAGTATAGATCGGACCTCTGGGACGCAGTATTTT.

The chain recombines TRBV4-1 with TRBJ2-3; 11 bases line up with TRBD2. V lost 1 base, J lost 1 base, and 4 bases stayed unmatched. This CDR3 spans 17 amino acids. Germline CDR1 and CDR2: MGHRA and YSYEKL. CDR3: CASSQGWGLAGTDTQYF. The CDR3 nucleotides are TGCGCCAGCAGCCAAGGATGGGGACTAGCGGGCACAGATACGCAGTATTTT.

The chain uses TRBV2 and TRBJ1-2, with 9 bases aligning to TRBD1. The CDR3 extends over 13 amino acids. After removal of 6 bases from V and 4 bases from J, the junction contained 3 bases not matched to a gene. The germline CDR1 and CDR2 sequences are SNHLY and FYNNEI. The CDR3 sequence is CASSKQGAYGYTF. Written as DNA, the CDR3 is TGTGCCAGCAGCAAACAGGGGGCCTATGGCTACACCTTC.

CDR3 nucleotide sequence: TGTGCCAGTATGAGTATCGGGACAACCAAAGATGGCAATCAGCCCCAGCATTTT. Amino acid sequence: CASMSIGTTKDGNQPQHF. The rearrangement uses TRBV19 and TRBJ1-5; a possible D gene is TRBD1 (6 bases). The germline V gene has CDR1 LNHDA and CDR2 SQIVND (reference sequence). The CDR3 extends over 18 amino acids. V was trimmed by 7 bases and J by 2 bases, leaving 24 bases between them.

This clone was found once. The chain employs TRBV5-6 and TRBJ1-5, with D tentatively TRBD1 (6 bases). V shed 3 bases and J shed 1 base, with 14 bases lying between them. CDR1 is SGHDT, CDR2 YYEEEE, per germline. This CDR3 is built from 16 residues. The CDR3 reads CASSSTGLWSNQPQHF. CDR3 sequence (DNA): TGTGCCAGCAGCTCAACAGGGCTGTGGAGCAATCAGCCCCAGCATTTT.

This sequence joins TRBV6-1 and TRBJ2-7, with 9 bases aligning to TRBD1. Germline values: CDR1 MNHNS, CDR2 SASEGT. Germline trimming cut 7 bases from V and 0 bases from J; bases unmatched to any gene: 7. CDR3 size: 15 residues. The CDR3 protein is CASKRTGADSYEQYF. The CDR3 nucleotides are TGTGCCAGCAAGAGGACAGGGGCCGACTCCTACGAGCAGTACTTC.

The genes are TRBV5-1 and TRBJ2-6; D gene uncertain. CDR1 SGHRS and CDR2 YFSETQ come from the germline V gene. The CDR3 loop spans 15 amino acids. V lost 5 bases to trimming and J lost 0 bases, with 9 bases between them. This CDR3 is CASRPFSSGANVLTF. In DNA form, the CDR3 reads TGCGCCAGCAGGCCCTTCTCCTCTGGGGCCAACGTCCTGACTTTC.

J is TRBJ2-7 and V is TRBV21-1. TRBV21-1 is labeled a pseudogene. This CDR3 is built from 16 residues. The chain's CDR3 is CASTWVVRASGHEQYF. The CDR3 nucleotides are TGTGCCAGCACCTGGGTGGTCCGGGCGTCGGGGCACGAGCAGTACTTC.

This clone was recorded once. V and J are TRBV4-3 and TRBJ1-2; 8 nucleotides match TRBD1. V was pared by 3 bases and J by 5 bases, with 8 bases of the junction left unmatched. The length of the CDR3 is 15 residues. Germline V CDR1 and CDR2: LGHNA, YSLEER. The CDR3 sequence is CASSQRQGAAYGYTF. The DNA of the CDR3 is TGCGCCAGCAGCCAGCGCCAGGGGGCGGCGTATGGCTACACCTTC.

This clone occurred a few times. The chain carries TRBV7-3 and TRBJ1-1, with D possibly being TRBD1 (5 bases). Per the germline V gene, CDR1 is SGHTA and CDR2 is FQGTGA. There are 14 residues in the CDR3. The ends were cut back, 5 bases at V and 6 bases at J, with 16 bases in the middle. For the CDR3, the DNA is TGTGCCAGCAGCGCGGCAGGGTTTATGGCTGAAGCTTTCTTT. As protein: CASSAAGFMAEAFF.

V gene TRBV5-1 combines with J gene TRBJ1-2, with 8 bases fitting TRBD1. This CDR3 contains 13 residues. Germline assignment: CDR1 SGHRS and CDR2 YFSETQ. After removal of 4 bases from V and 8 bases from J, the junction contained 7 bases not matched to a gene. The CDR3 DNA reads as TGCGCCAGCAGCAACCCAGGGGGCCAAGGCTACACCTTC. It encodes CASSNPGGQGYTF.

This clone was recorded a few times. This sample also contains other DNA sequences that code for the same CDR3. The chain carries TRBV28 and TRBJ1-5; no clear D. With 4 bases removed from V and 1 base from J, the gap between germline ends came to 2 bases. Germline-derived CDR1 and CDR2 are MDHEN and SYDVKM. The CDR3 has 12 residues. CDR3 sequence: CASSYSNQPQHF. CDR3 nucleotides: TGTGCCAGCAGTTACAGCAATCAGCCCCAGCATTTT. The whole variable domain, filled in from reference TRBV28 and TRBJ1-5, reads DVKVTQSSRYLVKRTGEKVFLECVQDMDHENMFWYRQDPGLGLRLIYFSYDVKMKEKGDIPEGYSVSREKKERFSLILESASTNQTSMYLCASSYSNQPQHFGDGTRLSIL.

This chain connects TRBV7-3 to TRBJ2-1, with a possible D match to TRBD1 (6 bases). V was trimmed by 3 bases and J by 5 bases, leaving 8 bases between them. The CDR3 consists of 13 residues. The germline gives CDR1 SGHTA, CDR2 FQGTGA. The CDR3 coding sequence is TGTGCCAGCAGCTTCCACAGGGACAATGAGCAGTTCTTC. Its translation is CASSFHRDNEQFF.

This chain links TRBV2 with TRBJ2-1; D is perhaps TRBD1 (6 bases). The V end was cut by 6 bases, the J end by 12 bases, with 24 bases between. Germline V gene sequence: CDR1 SNHLY, CDR2 FYNNEI. The CDR3 covers 15 residues. The CDR3 protein is CASRLTFLRGIAQFF. The CDR3 DNA reads as TGTGCCAGCAGGTTAACTTTTCTAAGGGGGATCGCGCAGTTCTTC. Full variable domain (missing parts from reference TRBV2 and TRBJ2-1): EPEVTQTPSHQVTQMGQEVILRCVPISNHLYFYWYRQILGQKVEFLVSFYNNEISEKSEIFDDQFSVERPDGSNFTLKIRSTKLEDSAMYFCASRLTFLRGIAQFFGPGTRLTVL.

CDR3 in DNA: TGTGCCATCAGTGAGGGGGGGAGCAATCAGCCCCAGCATTTT. Translating it yields CAISEGGSNQPQHF. V gene TRBV10-3 combines with J gene TRBJ1-5, with D perhaps matching TRBD1 (5 bases). The germline V gene encodes CDR1 ENHRY and CDR2 SYGVKD. V dropped 2 bases and J dropped 1 base, with 6 bases sitting between them. The CDR3 spans 14 residues.

The rearrangement joins TRBV18 to TRBJ2-6; 9 positions agree with TRBD1. This CDR3 contains 17 residues. Unmatched junction bases numbered 12, after V lost 10 bases and J lost 2 bases. From germline, CDR1 is KGHSH and CDR2 LQKENI. CDR3 amino acids: CATAPKTGGAGANVLTF. The CDR3 coding sequence is TGTGCCACCGCCCCTAAAACAGGGGGCGCTGGGGCCAACGTCCTGACTTTC.